Below are 21 T cell receptor beta chains sequenced from a single sample in a study of technical replicates of blood from a handful of donors. The data were produced by immunoSEQ multiplex PCR, yet TCRdb's version contains in-frame clones alone and is incomplete. The sample shows about 75,000 clones, 92% of them seen only once. Sequencing was performed on T cells isolated from PBMCs. Source of these receptors: a human donor in good health.

The chain is built from TRBV10-2 and TRBJ2-1; 14 nucleotides agree with TRBD2. The CDR3 loop spans 15 amino acids. Germline trimming cut 6 bases from V and 4 bases from J; bases unmatched to any gene: 2. CDR1 and CDR2 from the germline V gene are WSHSY and SAAADI. The CDR3 DNA sequence: TGCGCCAGCAGGGGACTAGCGGGAGAATACAATGAGCAGTTCTTC. Protein product: CASRGLAGEYNEQFF.

There are a few counts of this clone. V is TRBV14 and J is TRBJ1-1, with D hard to call. CDR3 length: 17 residues. In germline, CDR1 is SGHDN, CDR2 FVKESK. With 2 bases removed from V and 5 bases from J, the gap between germline ends came to 21 bases. CDR3 protein: CASSQTMGKSGPTEAFF. DNA for the CDR3: TGTGCCAGCAGCCAAACGATGGGGAAGAGCGGACCAACTGAAGCTTTCTTT.

The chain is built from TRBV4-1 and TRBJ1-1; D not resolved. CDR1 and CDR2 from the germline V gene are MGHRA and YSYEKL. This CDR3 is 14 amino acids long. The germline V and J ends were trimmed by 4 bases and 1 base, with 10 bases remaining between them. In DNA, the CDR3 is TGCGCCAGCAGCCCCTTACGGAGGAACACTGAAGCTTTCTTT. It encodes CASSPLRRNTEAFF.

V gene TRBV7-9 combines with J gene TRBJ2-7, with 7 bases that match TRBD1. J gave up 0 bases and V 1 base, and 3 bases lay outside the gene matches. CDR3 length equals 15 residues. The germline CDR1 and CDR2 sequences are SEHNR and FQNEAQ (reference sequence). The CDR3, as DNA: TGTGCCAGCAGCTTAGAGTGGGACAGCTCCTACGAGCAGTACTTC. Its protein is CASSLEWDSSYEQYF.

This clone was detected only once. The gene calls are TRBV28 and TRBJ1-4, with 7 positions matching TRBD1. The germline V gene has CDR1 MDHEN and CDR2 SYDVKM. This CDR3 has 21 amino acids. With V trimmed by 3 bases and J by 14 bases, 33 bases remained unmatched. DNA of the CDR3: TGTGCCAGCAGTTTCACAGTCCTCCAGGCCCGGCAGGGGGAAGAAAAACTGGCCCTGTTTTTT. Translating it yields CASSFTVLQARQGEEKLALFF.

This clone was seen a few times. The chain joins TRBV30 to TRBJ1-4, with D uncertain. V gave up 3 bases and J gave up 6 bases, with 17 bases separating them. Germline CDR1 and CDR2: GTSNPN and SVGIG (reference sequence). The CDR3 extends over 15 amino acids. CDR3 nucleotide sequence: TGTGCCTGGAGATTCACCCACAGTCCGGATGAAAAACTGTTTTTT. Translated, it gives CAWRFTHSPDEKLFF.

The chain is built from TRBV18 and TRBJ2-1; D might be TRBD1 (8 bases). Trimming removed 0 bases at V and 8 bases at J, with 14 bases between. This CDR3 is built from 15 residues. Per germline, CDR1 KGHSH and CDR2 LQKENI. Written as DNA, the CDR3 is TGTGCCAGCTCACCACCAACAGGGGGGGCCGATGAGCAGTTCTTC. It yields the protein CASSPPTGGADEQFF.

CDR3 protein: CASSNDRGQEKLFF. The CDR3 nucleotides are TGTGCCAGCAGCAACGACAGGGGGCAGGAAAAACTGTTTTTT. The rearrangement links TRBV9 to TRBJ1-4, with 10 bases that match TRBD1. The CDR3 consists of 14 residues. Trimming took 4 bases from V and 8 from J; bases not matched to a gene: 5. The germline CDR1 and CDR2 sequences are SGDLS and YYNGEE.

This rearrangement joins TRBV9 to TRBJ2-7; 8 bases map to TRBD2. Trimming at V came to 0 bases and at J to 2 bases, leaving 4 bases not matched to a gene. The germline CDR1 and CDR2 sequences are SGDLS and YYNGEE. This CDR3 contains 15 residues. In DNA form, the CDR3 reads TGTGCCAGCAGCGTAGCGCTAGCGGGTGCCTACGAGCAGTACTTC. The encoded protein is CASSVALAGAYEQYF.

The chain employs TRBV30 and TRBJ1-5; 7 bases align to TRBD1. CDR1 GTSNPN and CDR2 SVGIG come from the germline V gene (reference sequence). V lost 4 bases to trimming and J lost 4 bases; unmatched junction nucleotides: 4. The CDR3 extends over 13 amino acids. The CDR3 coding sequence is TGTGCCTGGAACAGGGGCGAGAATCAGCCCCAGCATTTT. Translating it yields CAWNRGENQPQHF.

CDR3 in amino acids: CASSLIRGAGRDEQYF. DNA of the CDR3: TGTGCCAGCAGTCTTATTCGGGGGGCAGGCAGGGACGAGCAGTACTTC. The rearrangement links TRBV28 to TRBJ2-7, with D possibly TRBD2 on 7 matching bases. CDR1 is MDHEN and CDR2 is SYDVKM in the germline V gene. Trimming cost V 5 bases and J 5 bases, with 22 bases left between them. There are 16 residues in the CDR3.

This chain uses TRBV28 with TRBJ2-4, with D perhaps matching TRBD1 (6 bases). The CDR3 length is 16 residues. Germline lookup yields CDR1 MDHEN and CDR2 SYDVKM. V was clipped by 2 bases and J by 6 bases, with 17 bases between them. Here the CDR3 reads CASSLTGTINRNIQYF. The CDR3, as DNA: TGTGCCAGCAGTTTAACCGGGACAATAAACAGAAACATTCAGTACTTC.

The gene calls are TRBV2 and TRBJ1-5; no firm D call. V gave up 2 bases and J gave up 5 bases, with 10 bases separating them. The CDR3 runs to 14 residues. Germline values: CDR1 SNHLY, CDR2 FYNNEI. The CDR3 region is CASSESLGDQPQHF. CDR3 sequence (DNA): TGTGCCAGCAGTGAATCGCTCGGGGATCAGCCCCAGCATTTT.

This chain uses TRBV18 with TRBJ1-1; D remains unclear. CDR3 length equals 14 residues. Germline V CDR1 and CDR2: KGHSH, LQKENI. V lost 4 bases, J lost 0 bases, and 9 bases lay in between. Here the CDR3 reads CASSRREMNTEAFF. In DNA, the CDR3 is TGTGCCAGCTCACGCCGGGAGATGAACACTGAAGCTTTCTTT.

The V call is TRBV6-5, the J call TRBJ2-7; 8 bases agree with TRBD2. Germline CDR1 MNHEY, CDR2 SVGAGI. The CDR3 contains 14 residues. V gave up 6 bases and J gave up 2 bases; unmatched junction bases: 6. For the CDR3, the DNA is TGTGCCAGCAGAATTAGCGGGACCGCCTACGAGCAGTACTTC. Translation gives CASRISGTAYEQYF.

The J gene is TRBJ2-1, the V gene TRBV6-5, with D tentatively TRBD2 (6 bases). The CDR3 has 13 amino acids. The germline gives CDR1 MNHEY, CDR2 SVGAGI. Trimming removed 6 bases from V and 8 bases from J, with 14 bases in between. CDR3 in amino acids: CASSGTLGDEQFF. The CDR3 bases are TGTGCCAGCAGCGGGACTCTGGGCGATGAGCAGTTCTTC.

This chain uses TRBV2 with TRBJ2-5; 8 nucleotides match TRBD2. V trimming: 6 bases; J trimming: 3 bases; junction bases outside the gene matches: 6. Germline V gene data show CDR1 as SNHLY and CDR2 as FYNNEI. The CDR3 has 14 amino acids. The CDR3 sequence: CASSNRREEETQYF. The DNA for the CDR3 is TGTGCCAGCAGCAACAGGCGGGAGGAAGAGACCCAGTACTTC.

The rearrangement joins TRBV10-3 to TRBJ2-3; D is possibly TRBD2 (5 bases). Per the germline V gene, CDR1 is ENHRY and CDR2 is SYGVKD. Trimming pared 3 bases from V and 5 bases from J, leaving 9 bases between. The CDR3 covers 13 residues. CDR3 loop: CAISEWGEDTQYF. CDR3 nucleotide sequence: TGTGCCATCAGTGAATGGGGAGAAGATACGCAGTATTTT.

The chain uses TRBV5-1 and TRBJ2-3; a possible D gene is TRBD1 (5 bases). CDR1 and CDR2 (germline): SGHRS, YFSETQ. Trimming took off 0 bases at V and 3 bases at J, with 8 bases between the two ends. The CDR3 spans 14 residues. CDR3 residues: CASSLARATDTQYF. In nucleotides, the CDR3 is TGCGCCAGCAGCTTGGCCAGGGCTACAGATACGCAGTATTTT.

V and J are TRBV30 and TRBJ1-5; weak D call: TRBD1 (6 bases). The CDR3 length is 14 residues. Germline V gene sequence: CDR1 GTSNPN, CDR2 SVGIG (reference sequence). Trimming left V 1 base short and J 7 bases short, with 14 bases between. CDR3 nucleotides: TGTGCCTGGAGTGAGGGGGGGGGCGGACAGCCCCAGCATTTT. This codes for CAWSEGGGGQPQHF.

The chain recombines TRBV11-2 with TRBJ2-1; D is ambiguous. Trimming left V 0 bases short and J 0 bases short, with 9 bases between. The CDR3 consists of 16 residues. CDR1 is SGHAT, CDR2 FQNNGV, per germline. This chain's CDR3 is CASSLEQFSSYNEQFF. The CDR3 DNA sequence: TGTGCCAGCAGCTTAGAACAGTTTAGCTCCTACAATGAGCAGTTCTTC.